A single sample is the source of the 19 T cell receptor beta chains below, sequenced in a study of T cell repertoires in cytomegalovirus infection (dated by TCRdb to between 2019 and 2020). The sequencer listed for this sample is Illumina HiSeq 1500. In-frame beta chains were kept once TCRdb had trimmed the public reads at Q25 with fastp and called clones with MiXCR. One record per CDR3 amino acid sequence lists the most common genes and DNA. This sample comprises about 450,000 distinct CDR3 sequences, approximately 33% of them detected only once. Around 13% of the sample is taken by the ten largest. Sample: PBMCs. The source is a human donor in good health (CMV status not recorded). Some clones in this sample may be carry-over from other donors' samples.

This clonotype was seen repeatedly, ten times or more. The chain joins TRBV7-8 to TRBJ2-7, with D perhaps matching TRBD1 (5 bases). The ends were cut back, 4 bases at V and 0 bases at J, with 16 bases in the middle. This CDR3 contains 16 residues. Germline CDR1 and CDR2: SGHVS and FQNEAQ. The CDR3 reads CASSSLVYRISYEQYF. The CDR3 region has the DNA TGTGCCAGCAGCTCATTAGTGTACAGGATCTCCTACGAGCAGTACTTC.

This clonotype was observed a handful of times. The genes are TRBV6-1 and TRBJ2-7; D call uncertain. This CDR3 spans 14 amino acids. V was trimmed by 8 bases and J by 3 bases, leaving 17 bases between them. Germline-derived CDR1 and CDR2 are MNHNS and SASEGT. The CDR3 here is CASSSPRPSYEQYF. CDR3 sequence (DNA): TGTGCCAGCTCCTCCCCGAGACCGAGCTACGAGCAGTACTTC.

This clonotype turned up a few times. The J gene is TRBJ1-2, the V gene TRBV28; D uncertain. The germline V gene has CDR1 MDHEN and CDR2 SYDVKM. Trimming took off 7 bases at V and 2 bases at J, with 14 bases between the two ends. This CDR3 spans 14 amino acids. As DNA, the CDR3 is TGTGCCAGCAATTCCAAACCTGTAAACTATGGCTACACCTTC. It translates to CASNSKPVNYGYTF.

The V and J genes are TRBV28 and TRBJ1-1, with TRBD1 as a possible D gene (5 bases). CDR1 MDHEN and CDR2 SYDVKM come from the germline V gene. The CDR3 spans 17 residues. Trimming took off 1 base at V and 2 bases at J, with 17 bases between the two ends. The CDR3 spells CASSLSPGFSFNTEAFF. In DNA, the CDR3 is TGTGCCAGCAGTTTATCCCCAGGGTTCAGCTTTAACACTGAAGCTTTCTTT.

This clonotype was detected many times. In DNA, the CDR3 is TGCGCCAGCAGCCAAGCAGGGAACACCGGGGAGCTGTTTTTT. It is translated as CASSQAGNTGELFF. This sequence joins TRBV4-1 and TRBJ2-2; no firm D call. V was pared by 1 base and J by 1 base, with 4 bases between. Germline values: CDR1 MGHRA, CDR2 YSYEKL. The CDR3 length is 14 residues.

On this clonotype: A clone one base away is much larger, so this may be a read error. As the CDR3 is not closed by the conserved phenylalanine or tryptophan, this likely results from a read error. The V call is TRBV7-2, the J call TRBJ2-7; D possibly corresponds to TRBD2 (6 bases). The germline V and J ends were trimmed by 4 bases and 4 bases, with 14 bases remaining between them. The germline V gene encodes CDR1 SGHTA and CDR2 FQGNSA. This CDR3 has 14 amino acids. CDR3 amino acids: CASSWGGTTYEQYL. In DNA form, the CDR3 reads TGTGCCAGCAGCTGGGGCGGGACGACATACGAGCAGTACTTA.

About this clonotype: Germline and junction disagree at one end, which may indicate a read error. The chain joins TRBV4-1 to TRBJ2-7, with unresolved D. Germline values: CDR1 MGHRA, CDR2 YSYEKL. The CDR3 runs 12 residues. CDR3 residues: CASSQVPREQYF. In nucleotides, the CDR3 is TGTGCCAGCAGCCAAGTACCTAGGGAGCAGTACTTC.

This clonotype has a handful of counts. V usage is TRBV11-2 and J usage is TRBJ1-4, with 8 bases aligning to TRBD1. The CDR3 covers 16 residues. From germline, CDR1 is SGHAT and CDR2 FQNNGV. Losses at the gene ends were 0 bases for V and 2 bases for J; bases not matched to a gene: 2. In nucleotides, the CDR3 is TGTGCCAGCAGCTTAGAGCCAGGGGGCACTAATGAAAAACTGTTTTTT. Residues: CASSLEPGGTNEKLFF.

Details on this clonotype: Given a much more abundant clone one base away, this may be a read error. J is TRBJ1-1 and V is TRBV4-1; D call uncertain. Germline CDR1 MGHRA, CDR2 YSYEKL. This CDR3 contains 14 residues. The CDR3 region has the DNA TGTGCCAGCAGCCAGGAGTTAGACCCTCCTGAAGCTTTCTTT. Protein sequence: CASSQELDPPEAFF.

This clonotype came up many times. The chain uses TRBV4-3 and TRBJ2-7; 9 bases agree with TRBD1. This CDR3 has 16 residues. CDR1 and CDR2 from the germline V gene are LGHNA and YSLEER. Trimming at V came to 3 bases and at J to 2 bases, leaving 8 bases not matched to a gene. The CDR3 sequence is CASSQSTDRGTYEQYF. In DNA, the CDR3 is TGCGCCAGCAGCCAGTCGACGGACAGGGGCACCTACGAGCAGTACTTC.

A few counts support this clonotype. This chain connects TRBV7-8 to TRBJ1-6; TRBD1 matches 8 bases. Germline V CDR1 and CDR2: SGHVS, FQNEAQ. The V and J ends lost 8 bases and 10 bases, in that order; junction bases with no gene match: 10. There are 14 residues in the CDR3. The CDR3 region is CASLRGPGGSPLHF. For the CDR3, the DNA is TGTGCCAGCCTTCGGGGACCAGGGGGCTCACCCCTCCACTTT.

A note on this clonotype: The final CDR3 position lacks the conserved phenylalanine or tryptophan, pointing to a likely read error. The gene calls are TRBV6-5 and TRBJ2-5; the D gene could be TRBD1 or TRBD2 (6 bases each). The CDR3 loop spans 14 amino acids. Per germline, CDR1 MNHEY and CDR2 SVGAGI. With 6 bases removed from V and 0 bases from J, the gap between germline ends came to 11 bases. The CDR3 DNA is TGTGCCAGCAGCCCGAGGGGGGACCAAGAGACCCAGTACTTA. It codes for CASSPRGDQETQYL.

The chain combines TRBV6-1 with TRBJ1-1; D uncertain. Germline V lookup: CDR1 MNHNS, CDR2 SASEGT. The CDR3 contains 12 residues. Trimming shortened V by 7 bases and J by 1 base, and 7 bases separated the two germline ends. CDR3 coding DNA: TGTGCCAGCATTGCAGAGAACACTGAAGCTTTCTTT. It is translated as CASIAENTEAFF.

This clonotype was seen more than once but under ten times. The chain carries TRBV4-2 and TRBJ2-7; 8 bases match TRBD2. V was pared by 1 base and J by 2 bases, with 10 bases of the junction left unmatched. The CDR3 runs 17 residues. Germline CDR1 LGHNA, CDR2 YNFKEQ. The CDR3 loop is CASSQGAVSGGTYEQYF. CDR3 DNA sequence: TGTGCCAGCAGCCAAGGGGCGGTGAGCGGGGGAACCTACGAGCAGTACTTC.

The V gene is TRBV15, the J gene TRBJ2-1, with 9 bases fitting TRBD2. The J segment lost 6 bases and the V segment lost 0 bases, leaving 6 bases of the junction unmatched. The CDR3 spans 16 residues. Per the germline V gene, CDR1 is LNHNV and CDR2 is YYDKDF (reference sequence). CDR3 loop: CATSREGLAGLNEQFF. CDR3 nucleotides: TGTGCCACCAGCAGAGAGGGCCTAGCGGGGCTCAATGAGCAGTTCTTC.

Of note for this clonotype: The junction and the germline gene differ at one end; a read error may be behind it. The chain recombines TRBV5-1 with TRBJ2-1, with D possibly being TRBD2 (5 bases). The V gene's germline CDR1 is SGHRS and CDR2 YFSETQ. This CDR3 is 12 amino acids long. Here the CDR3 reads CASSSSLVGPLF. CDR3 DNA: TGCGCCAGCAGCTCATCACTAGTAGGCCCACTCTTC.

There are a few counts of this clonotype. The V call is TRBV20-1, the J call TRBJ2-3; D uncertain. Germline values: CDR1 DFQATT, CDR2 SNEGSKA (reference sequence). The CDR3 has 14 residues. The V and J ends lost 3 bases and 0 bases respectively, with 10 bases between them. The CDR3 DNA reads TGCAGTGCTAGGCCCACCGCGAGCACAGATACGCAGTATTTT. Its translation: CSARPTASTDTQYF.

Concerning this clonotype itself: Since a much larger clone is just one base distant, this may be a read error. V is TRBV7-6 and J is TRBJ2-7, with TRBD1 identical over 9 bases. Germline CDR1 SGHVS, CDR2 FNYEAQ. With V trimmed by 1 base and J by 5 bases, 9 bases remained unmatched. This CDR3 comprises 16 residues. The CDR3 loop reads CASSLVRRQGVDEQYF. The CDR3 coding sequence is TGTGCCAGCAGCTTAGTGCGGAGACAGGGGGTGGACGAGCAGTACTTC.

Comment on this clonotype: At one end the junction does not follow the germline gene, possibly because of a read error. The genes are TRBV12-3 or TRBV12-4 and TRBJ2-1; 9 bases align to TRBD1. CDR3 length equals 13 residues. The DNA of the CDR3 is TGTGCCAGAAGTTTTGGGACAGGGAATGATCAGTTCTTC. Translation: CARSFGTGNDQFF.